This T cell receptor beta chain comes out of a study of tumor-infiltrating lymphocytes in localized non-small cell lung cancer. Study details: Resected tumor was paired with non-adjacent uninvolved lung from the same patient. Whole-study findings and limits: Immunotypes IM1 and IM2 had similar TCR-derived T-cell fractions. Tumor T-cell fraction was not associated with recurrence-free survival. Tumors had more T cell infiltration than uninvolved lung, per TCRbeta sequencing and CD3 counts.

The protocol was immunoSEQ multiplex PCR, while the TCRdb copy is restricted to in-frame clones and leaves out a portion. The top ten clones hold about 6% of a sample with more than 20,000 clones, over 60% of them seen once. With regard to this clone: Its target is not known.

This CDR3 comprises 11 residues. V lost 2 bases, J lost 5 bases, and 2 bases lay in between. Germline CDR1 reads MNHEY; CDR2 reads SVGAGI. The chain carries TRBV6-5 and TRBJ2-3; D not resolved. The sample consisted of lung tumor tissue. This clonotype originated in a human donor with non-small cell lung cancer. Written as DNA, the CDR3 is TGTGCCAGCAGTTACGGAGATACGCAGTATTTT. Translated, it gives CASSYGDTQYF.